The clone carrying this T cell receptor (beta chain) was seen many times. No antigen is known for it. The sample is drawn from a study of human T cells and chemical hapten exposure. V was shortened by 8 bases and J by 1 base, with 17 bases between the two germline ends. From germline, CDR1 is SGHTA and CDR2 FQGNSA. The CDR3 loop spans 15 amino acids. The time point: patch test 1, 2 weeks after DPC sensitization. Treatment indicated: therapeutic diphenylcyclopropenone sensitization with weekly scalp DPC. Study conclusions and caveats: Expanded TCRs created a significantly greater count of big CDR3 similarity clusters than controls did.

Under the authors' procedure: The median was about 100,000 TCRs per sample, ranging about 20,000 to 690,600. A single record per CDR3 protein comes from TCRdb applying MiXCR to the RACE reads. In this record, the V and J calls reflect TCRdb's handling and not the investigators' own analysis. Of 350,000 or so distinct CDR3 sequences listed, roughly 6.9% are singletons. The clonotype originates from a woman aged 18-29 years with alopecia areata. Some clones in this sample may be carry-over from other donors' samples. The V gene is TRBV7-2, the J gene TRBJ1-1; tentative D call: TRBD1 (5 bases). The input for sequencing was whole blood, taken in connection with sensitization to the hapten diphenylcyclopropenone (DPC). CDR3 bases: TGTGCCAGCCGGGACGGGAGGCTGGGGAACACTGAAGCTTTCTTT. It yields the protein CASRDGRLGNTEAFF.